Listed below are T cell receptor beta chains from one sample, sequenced in a study of OX40 agonist ivuxolimab in advanced cancers. Clones were read by immunoSEQ multiplex PCR, and TCRdb kept only the in-frame ones, dropping some. The table includes about 38,000 clones, about four fifths detected once. Sample: CD4+ or CD8+ T cells sorted from blood, taken in a trial of the OX40 agonist ivuxolimab. Source of these receptors: an adult with an advanced solid tumor such as melanoma, head and neck, liver or kidney cancer. Both conserved end residues are part of each CDR3. D genes are given only for firm matches. Not every row has a clone size; where given, it reads once, few, many or a size class.

D: .
V: TRBV5-1
size: .
J: TRBJ1-6
DNA: TGCGCCAGCAGCCGGGACATAGATTCACCCCTCCACTTT
CDR3: CASSRDIDSPLHF

D: TRBD1
V: TRBV7-7
size: .
J: TRBJ2-5
DNA: TGTGCCAGCAGCAAGACAGGGCCCAGCCAAGAGACCCAGTACTTC
CDR3: CASSKTGPSQETQYF

D: .
V: TRBV21-1
size: .
J: TRBJ2-2
DNA: TGTGCCAGCAGCAAAGCTGGCGGACAGCCTCGGAGCGGGGAGCTGTTTTTT
CDR3: CASSKAGGQPRSGELFF

D: .
V: TRBV7-8
size: .
J: TRBJ2-7
DNA: TGTGCCAGCAGCTTAGGCGTAGGGAGAGGATTCTACGAGCAGTACTTC
CDR3: CASSLGVGRGFYEQYF

D: TRBD1
V: TRBV6-5
size: few
J: TRBJ1-5
DNA: TGTGCCAGCAGGCCAACAGGGGGGAGTGATCCCCAGCATTTT
CDR3: CASRPTGGSDPQHF

D: .
V: TRBV27
size: .
J: TRBJ2-2
DNA: TGTGCCAGCAGTTTATCCCGGGCCGGGGAGCTGTTTTTT
CDR3: CASSLSRAGELFF

D: TRBD1
V: TRBV6-1
size: .
J: TRBJ1-2
DNA: TGTGCCAGCAGTGGCCGGGACAGGGGAGCTAACTATGGCTACACCTTC
CDR3: CASSGRDRGANYGYTF

D: TRBD2
V: TRBV6-5
size: .
J: TRBJ2-7
DNA: TGTGCCAGCAGTCTGGGAGGGGTTTCCTACGAGCAGTACTTC
CDR3: CASSLGGVSYEQYF

D: TRBD2
V: TRBV6-5
size: .
J: TRBJ2-5
DNA: TGTGCCAGCCGACTAGCGGGGGCTGAGACCCAGTACTTC
CDR3: CASRLAGAETQYF

D: .
V: TRBV6-1
size: .
J: TRBJ2-5
DNA: TGTGCCAGCACTCGGACAGATGGGGAGACCCAGTACTTC
CDR3: CASTRTDGETQYF

D: TRBD1
V: TRBV15
size: .
J: TRBJ2-5
DNA: TGTGCCACCCGACAGGGGGAGACCCAGTACTTC
CDR3: CATRQGETQYF

D: .
V: TRBV7-3
size: once
J: TRBJ2-3
DNA: TGTGCCAGCAGCTTAGACACAGATACGCAGTATTTT
CDR3: CASSLDTDTQYF

D: .
V: TRBV25-1
size: .
J: TRBJ1-4
DNA: TGTGCCAGCAGTGGAGGCTGGGGTGAAAAACTGTTTTTT
CDR3: CASSGGWGEKLFF

D: .
V: TRBV11-2
size: few
J: TRBJ1-6
DNA: TGTGCCAGCAGCTTAGCGGGGACCCATAATTCACCCCTCCACTTT
CDR3: CASSLAGTHNSPLHF

D: .
V: TRBV5-6
size: .
J: TRBJ1-2
DNA: TGTGCCAGCAGCTCGCTATTGAAGGTCAACTATGGCTACACCTTC
CDR3: CASSSLLKVNYGYTF

D: .
V: TRBV19
size: .
J: TRBJ2-2
DNA: TGTGCCAGTAGTATAGAAGGAGGGTTTGCCGGGGAGCTGTTTTTT
CDR3: CASSIEGGFAGELFF

D: TRBD1
V: TRBV11-2
size: few
J: TRBJ2-7
DNA: TGTGCCAGCAGCTACTCCTTGGACAGGGAATTAGAGCAGTACTTC
CDR3: CASSYSLDRELEQYF

D: .
V: TRBV7-2
size: .
J: TRBJ2-7
DNA: TGTGCCAGCAGCCCGGAGGAGGGGGGCCTATGGCTCAACGAGCAGTACTTC
CDR3: CASSPEEGGLWLNEQYF

D: .
V: TRBV9
size: .
J: TRBJ2-7
DNA: TGTGCCAGCAGCGCCGGACAGATTTCCTACGAGCAGTACTTC
CDR3: CASSAGQISYEQYF

D: .
V: TRBV29-1
size: .
J: TRBJ1-2
DNA: TGCAGCACCTCTACCCAGGGACCTCTTAATGGCTACACCTTC
CDR3: CSTSTQGPLNGYTF

D: .
V: TRBV11-2
size: few
J: TRBJ2-3
DNA: TGTGCCAGCAGCTCCCCCCGAGAGTCAGATACGCAGTATTTT
CDR3: CASSSPRESDTQYF

D: .
V: TRBV28
size: .
J: TRBJ1-2
DNA: TGTGCCAGCAGTTCCGCAAGTCAGGGTGGCTACACCTTC
CDR3: CASSSASQGGYTF

D: .
V: TRBV20-1
size: .
J: TRBJ2-1
DNA: TGCAGTGCCTTGACGGACAATGAGCAGTTCTTC
CDR3: CSALTDNEQFF

D: .
V: TRBV23-1
size: once
J: TRBJ2-3
DNA: TGCGCCAGCAGTCAAGAGGCAGACACAGATACGCAGTATTTT
CDR3: CASSQEADTDTQYF

D: .
V: TRBV5-8
size: .
J: TRBJ2-7
DNA: TGTGCCAGCAGCTCGGGTTTTTGGACCCCCTCCTACGAGCAGTACTTC
CDR3: CASSSGFWTPSYEQYF

D: .
V: TRBV19
size: .
J: TRBJ2-7
DNA: TGTGCCGGCGAAAGGGGGGACTCCTACGAGCAGTACTTC
CDR3: CAGERGDSYEQYF

D: TRBD2
V: TRBV6-5
size: .
J: TRBJ2-7
DNA: TGTGCCAGCAGTTCACCGGGACTAGGAAAGACCGAGCAGTACTTC
CDR3: CASSSPGLGKTEQYF

D: TRBD1
V: TRBV18
size: .
J: TRBJ2-1
DNA: TGTGCCAGCTCACGGCGCCAGGGGGTGCTCAATGAGCAGTTCTTC
CDR3: CASSRRQGVLNEQFF

D: TRBD2
V: TRBV7-3
size: .
J: TRBJ2-5
DNA: TGTGCCAGCAGCCTGACTAGCGGGGATGCAGAGACCCAGTACTTC
CDR3: CASSLTSGDAETQYF

D: .
V: TRBV6-5
size: .
J: TRBJ2-1
DNA: TGTGCCAGCAGGAATGGGAGGTATCCCTACAATGAGCAGTTCTTC
CDR3: CASRNGRYPYNEQFF

D: .
V: TRBV28
size: .
J: TRBJ1-2
DNA: TGTGCCAGCAGTTTTGGAAGGCCGGATGGCTACACCTTC
CDR3: CASSFGRPDGYTF

D: .
V: TRBV18
size: .
J: TRBJ1-5
DNA: TGTGCCAGCTCACCACGGGCGGTTAGCAATCAGCCCCAGCATTTT
CDR3: CASSPRAVSNQPQHF

D: .
V: TRBV28
size: .
J: TRBJ1-3
DNA: TGTGCCAGCAGTTTCGTCAACTCTGGAAACACCATATATTTT
CDR3: CASSFVNSGNTIYF

D: TRBD1
V: TRBV28
size: once
J: TRBJ2-2
DNA: TGTGCCACCCATGACCTCGGGACAGCAAACACCGGGGAGCTGTTTTTT
CDR3: CATHDLGTANTGELFF

D: TRBD1
V: TRBV7-9
size: .
J: TRBJ1-4
DNA: TGTGCCAGCAGCCCCGACAGGGGTGGTAATGAAAAACTGTTTTTT
CDR3: CASSPDRGGNEKLFF

D: TRBD1
V: TRBV2
size: .
J: TRBJ2-7
DNA: TGTGCCAGCAGCGGGGACAGGGGGCTGTTCGAGCAGTACTTC
CDR3: CASSGDRGLFEQYF

D: TRBD1
V: TRBV15
size: .
J: TRBJ1-2
DNA: TGTGCCACCAGCAGACCTTCGGGCAGGGGGTTGAGTGGCTACACCTTC
CDR3: CATSRPSGRGLSGYTF

D: .
V: TRBV19
size: .
J: TRBJ2-5
DNA: TGTGCCAGCCGGGAAGGAAGACAGACCCAGTACTTC
CDR3: CASREGRQTQYF

D: .
V: TRBV6-6
size: .
J: TRBJ1-5
DNA: TGTGCCAGCAGCCACGAATCGGGCAATCAGCCCCAGCATTTT
CDR3: CASSHESGNQPQHF

D: .
V: TRBV21-1
size: once
J: TRBJ2-6
DNA: TGTGCCAGCAGCCAACGACCGCAGGGCTGCGTCCTGACTTTC
CDR3: CASSQRPQGCVLTF

D: .
V: TRBV10-1
size: .
J: TRBJ2-1
DNA: TGCGCCAGCAGTGAGCGAGGCAGAGAGCAGTTCTTC
CDR3: CASSERGREQFF

D: .
V: TRBV4-2
size: .
J: TRBJ2-2
DNA: TGTGCCAGCAGCCAAGCGTCGGGGAAGACCGGGGAGCTGTTTTTT
CDR3: CASSQASGKTGELFF

D: TRBD1
V: TRBV5-3
size: .
J: TRBJ2-1
DNA: TGTGCCAGAAGCTTACTTCCGGACAGGGGGAGAAATGAGCAGTTCTTC
CDR3: CARSLLPDRGRNEQFF

D: .
V: TRBV7-3
size: once
J: TRBJ2-3
DNA: TGTGCCAGCAGCTCTAAGACAGGCACAGATACGCAGTATTTT
CDR3: CASSSKTGTDTQYF

D: .
V: TRBV2
size: .
J: TRBJ2-7
DNA: TGTGCCAGCAGTTATCTTCTAGGGGCCTACGAGCAGTACTTC
CDR3: CASSYLLGAYEQYF

D: .
V: TRBV12-5
size: .
J: TRBJ2-1
DNA: TGTGCTAGTGGTTTGGCGCCCAAGGACTCGAACAATGAGCAGTTCTTC
CDR3: CASGLAPKDSNNEQFF

D: .
V: TRBV19
size: .
J: TRBJ1-5
DNA: TGTGCCAGTAGTATAATCGGAGGAAATCAGCCCCAGCATTTT
CDR3: CASSIIGGNQPQHF

D: .
V: TRBV7-9
size: few
J: TRBJ1-5
DNA: TGTGCCAGCAGCTTAGGTGGACCGCAGCCCCAGCATTTT
CDR3: CASSLGGPQPQHF

D: .
V: TRBV5-5
size: .
J: TRBJ1-2
DNA: TGTGCCAGCAGCTTGGATCTAGGCAGGATATATGGCTACACCTTC
CDR3: CASSLDLGRIYGYTF

D: .
V: TRBV7-5
size: .
J: TRBJ2-5
DNA: TGTGTCAGAAGCTTATTCCCCCGACTAGCGGGGGCCTCCCAAGAGACCCAGTACTTC
CDR3: CVRSLFPRLAGASQETQYF

D: TRBD1
V: TRBV18
size: .
J: TRBJ1-1
DNA: TGTGCCAGCTCACCACGGCCGGGACAGGGGGTTGGCACTGAAGCTTTCTTT
CDR3: CASSPRPGQGVGTEAFF

D: TRBD1
V: TRBV18
size: .
J: TRBJ1-1
DNA: TGTGCCAGCTCACCACCCCAGGGGGAGAGCACTGAAGCTTTCTTT
CDR3: CASSPPQGESTEAFF

D: .
V: TRBV27
size: .
J: TRBJ2-1
DNA: TGTGCCAGCACCCGGGACCCCCGAGCCAATGAGCAGTTCTTC
CDR3: CASTRDPRANEQFF

D: .
V: TRBV5-1
size: once
J: TRBJ2-5
DNA: TGCGCCAGCAGCTTGGGGGAAGAGACCCAGTACTTC
CDR3: CASSLGEETQYF

D: .
V: TRBV28
size: .
J: TRBJ2-7
DNA: TGTGCCAGCAGTTTATGGGTGGAAGGGAACGAGCAGTACTTC
CDR3: CASSLWVEGNEQYF